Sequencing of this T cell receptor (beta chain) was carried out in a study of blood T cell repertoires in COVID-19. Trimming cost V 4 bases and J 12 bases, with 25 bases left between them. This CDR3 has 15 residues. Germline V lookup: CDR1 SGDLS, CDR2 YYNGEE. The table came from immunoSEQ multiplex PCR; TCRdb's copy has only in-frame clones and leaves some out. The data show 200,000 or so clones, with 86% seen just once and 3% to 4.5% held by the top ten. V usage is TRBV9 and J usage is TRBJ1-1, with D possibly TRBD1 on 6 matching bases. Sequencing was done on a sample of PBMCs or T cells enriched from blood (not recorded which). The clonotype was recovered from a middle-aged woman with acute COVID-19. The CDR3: CASSQGGGLPVETFF. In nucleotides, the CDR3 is TGTGCCAGCAGCCAAGGGGGAGGGCTCCCTGTCGAAACTTTCTTT.